What follows are 12 T cell receptor beta chains derived from one specimen sequenced in a study of blood T cells in healthy people across ages. Using a J-beta primer mix together with a sample-barcoded 5' primer, a second PCR was run for about 6 to 11 cycles. TCRdb fed the 5' RACE reads into MiXCR, producing one record per CDR3 protein. The sample holds around 940,000 distinct CDR3 sequences, just over 50% seen once. Sequencing was done on a sample of blood. Receptor source: a woman aged 60-75 years in good health.

V and J are TRBV7-8 and TRBJ1-6; D not resolved. Germline assignment: CDR1 SGHVS and CDR2 FQNEAQ. The CDR3 length is 15 residues. With 2 bases removed from V and 6 bases from J, the gap between germline ends came to 11 bases. CDR3 sequence: CASSLIGGLNSPLHF. As DNA, the CDR3 is TGTGCCAGCAGCTTAATAGGCGGCCTTAATTCACCCCTCCACTTT.

This clonotype was counted a few times. V and J are TRBV20-1 and TRBJ2-5, with 11 positions matching TRBD2. The CDR3 spans 14 residues. Unmatched junction bases numbered 10, after V lost 3 bases and J lost 10 bases. Germline V gene sequence: CDR1 DFQATT, CDR2 SNEGSKA (reference sequence). CDR3 bases: TGCAGTGCTAGGAGGCCTAGCGGGAGGTGGATCCAGTACTTC. It encodes CSARRPSGRWIQYF.

The gene calls are TRBV6-2 or TRBV6-3 and TRBJ2-1; no clear D gene. The CDR3 totals 12 residues. Germline CDR1 is MNHEY and CDR2 is SVGEGT. V was pared by 10 bases and J by 4 bases, with 11 bases between. The CDR3 sequence: CAIGRIYNEQFF. The CDR3 nucleotides are TGTGCCATCGGACGGATATACAATGAGCAGTTCTTC.

The rearrangement links TRBV21-1 to TRBJ1-2; TRBD1, as called in the table, went unchecked against the DNA. TRBV21-1 is described as a pseudogene. This CDR3 is 15 amino acids long. The CDR3 DNA is TGTGCCAGCAGCAAAGAGGGGGGGAAGAGCTATGGCTACACCTTC. Its translation is CASSKEGGKSYGYTF.

The CDR3 is CASSQAGRGSNQPQHF. In DNA, the CDR3 is TGCGCCAGCAGCCAAGCGGGCCGGGGATCGAATCAGCCCCAGCATTTT. The chain uses TRBV4-1 and TRBJ1-5; D gene ambiguous. The V and J ends lost 1 base and 4 bases respectively, with 14 bases between them. This CDR3 has 16 residues. CDR1 is MGHRA and CDR2 is YSYEKL in the germline V gene.

V and J are TRBV6-2 or TRBV6-3 and TRBJ2-4; D call uncertain. This CDR3 is built from 11 residues. The V and J ends lost 5 bases and 7 bases respectively, with 6 bases between them. CDR1 MNHEY and CDR2 SVGEGT come from the germline V gene. DNA of the CDR3: TGTGCCAGCAGTAATCCCAACATTCAGTACTTC. Its protein product is CASSNPNIQYF.

This chain connects TRBV28 to TRBJ1-2; D is ambiguous. Germline-derived CDR1 and CDR2 are MDHEN and SYDVKM. CDR3 length equals 15 residues. V lost 8 bases, J lost 6 bases, and 22 bases lay in between. The CDR3 loop reads CASGRQVTTSNGYTF. CDR3 coding DNA: TGTGCCAGCGGACGGCAGGTCACAACCTCCAATGGCTACACCTTC.

V gene TRBV20-1 combines with J gene TRBJ2-1, with D possibly matching TRBD2 (6 bases). Trimming took off 5 bases at V and 7 bases at J, with 18 bases between the two ends. CDR3 length equals 14 residues. Germline assignment: CDR1 DFQATT and CDR2 SNEGSKA (reference sequence). The CDR3, as DNA: TGCAGTGCTGATCAGGGACGGGGGTGGAATGAGCAGTTCTTC. Amino acids: CSADQGRGWNEQFF.

This chain uses TRBV7-6 with TRBJ1-5; D possibly corresponds to TRBD1 (6 bases). Per germline, CDR1 SGHVS and CDR2 FNYEAQ. The V end was cut by 5 bases, the J end by 1 base, with 15 bases between. The CDR3 extends over 16 amino acids. Here the CDR3 reads CASSKKNRVSNQPQHF. As DNA, the CDR3 is TGTGCCAGCAGCAAAAAAAACAGGGTGAGCAATCAGCCCCAGCATTTT.

The rearrangement links TRBV4-3 to TRBJ2-3, with TRBD2 matching over 12 bases. The CDR3 sequence is 16 residues long. Germline CDR1 LGHNA, CDR2 YSLEER. J gave up 2 bases and V 3 bases, and 3 bases lay outside the gene matches. The CDR3 nucleotides read TGCGCCAGCAGCCAGACTAGCGGGAGTAACACAGATACGCAGTATTTT. It specifies CASSQTSGSNTDTQYF.

This chain joins TRBV12-3 or TRBV12-4 and TRBJ1-2; no reliable D call. The CDR3 is 12 residues long. Trimming shortened V by 0 bases and J by 6 bases, and 5 bases separated the two germline ends. The CDR3 region has the DNA TGTGCCAGCAGTTTAGCGCAGGATGGCTACACCTTC. Protein product: CASSLAQDGYTF.

This chain connects TRBV5-1 to TRBJ2-3, with TRBD2 as a possible D gene (6 bases). This CDR3 spans 15 amino acids. Trimming left V 0 bases short and J 2 bases short, with 10 bases between. Germline-derived CDR1 and CDR2 are SGHRS and YFSETQ. CDR3 nucleotides: TGCGCCAGCAGCTTGGCTAGCGTCATCACAGATACGCAGTATTTT. Residues: CASSLASVITDTQYF.